The 23 T cell receptor beta chains given below trace back to one sample, sequenced in a study of blood T cell repertoires in COVID-19. The table came from immunoSEQ multiplex PCR; TCRdb's copy has only in-frame clones and leaves some out. The repertoire consists of roughly 350,000 clones, with about 93% occurring once and the leading ten covering less than 3.5%. Material for sequencing was peripheral blood. The receptors were sampled from a woman aged 18-29 years who had recovered from COVID-19.

The chain couples TRBV9 to TRBJ2-3; 9 bases match TRBD2. There are 13 residues in the CDR3. V lost 0 bases and J lost 10; bases outside the gene matches: 3. Germline lookup yields CDR1 SGDLS and CDR2 YYNGEE. CDR3 amino acids: CASSVVTSGPQYF. The DNA of the CDR3 is TGTGCCAGCAGCGTAGTAACTAGCGGGCCGCAGTATTTT.

The chain is built from TRBV11-2 and TRBJ2-1; the match to TRBD1 covers 9 bases. Per germline, CDR1 SGHAT and CDR2 FQNNGV. The CDR3 is 19 amino acids. Germline trimming cut 5 bases from V and 4 bases from J; bases unmatched to any gene: 18. CDR3 nucleotide sequence: TGTGCCAGCAGCACTAGGGCCGCAAACCGGGACAGGGATTACAATGAGCAGTTCTTC. As protein: CASSTRAANRDRDYNEQFF.

The J gene is TRBJ2-5, the V gene TRBV4-1; a weak D match, TRBD1 (6 bases). V was pared by 3 bases and J by 5 bases, with 13 bases between. The CDR3 runs to 14 residues. The germline gives CDR1 MGHRA, CDR2 YSYEKL. The CDR3 reads CASSQALQGETQYF. The CDR3 DNA follows: TGCGCCAGCAGCCAGGCTTTGCAGGGGGAGACCCAGTACTTC.

The chain uses TRBV27 and TRBJ2-7; 8 positions agree with TRBD1. V gave up 8 bases and J gave up 2 bases; unmatched junction bases: 8. CDR3 length equals 14 residues. Germline values: CDR1 MNHEY, CDR2 SMNVEV (reference sequence). The CDR3 loop is CASAAGTGTYEQYV. The CDR3 coding sequence is TGTGCCAGCGCAGCCGGGACAGGAACCTACGAGCAGTACGTC.

DNA of the CDR3: TGTGCCAGCAGCTTAGATCGGCGGGCGAGCTCCTACGAGCAGTACGTC. Translating it yields CASSLDRRASSYEQYV. The chain recombines TRBV11-3 with TRBJ2-7; tentative D call: TRBD2 (5 bases). CDR1 and CDR2 from the germline V gene are SGHNT and YENEEA. The germline V and J ends were trimmed by 0 bases and 0 bases, with 12 bases remaining between them. The CDR3 has 16 residues.

This rearrangement joins TRBV9 to TRBJ2-2; D ambiguous. V lost 5 bases and J lost 6, with 11 bases in between. Germline CDR1 SGDLS, CDR2 YYNGEE. This CDR3 is built from 13 residues. The CDR3 spells CASSHSTAGELFF. The CDR3 bases are TGTGCCAGCAGTCATAGTACCGCCGGGGAGCTGTTTTTT.

This clone has just one count. The chain couples TRBV12-5 to TRBJ2-5; 11 positions agree with TRBD2. CDR1 and CDR2 from the germline V gene are LGHNT and FRNRAP. The V segment lost 0 bases and the J segment 3 bases; nucleotides outside the gene matches: 9. This CDR3 region has 18 residues. The CDR3 region is CASGLVLVAGGWEETQYF. Written as DNA, the CDR3 is TGTGCTAGTGGTTTGGTACTGGTAGCGGGAGGGTGGGAAGAGACCCAGTACTTC.

This clone was seen only once. The gene calls are TRBV9 and TRBJ1-1; D uncertain. The V and J ends lost 1 base and 5 bases respectively, with 12 bases between them. This CDR3 is built from 14 residues. Germline V gene data show CDR1 as SGDLS and CDR2 as YYNGEE. The chain's CDR3 is CASSVSTLGTEAFF. In DNA form, the CDR3 reads TGTGCCAGCAGCGTATCGACCCTCGGGACTGAAGCTTTCTTT.

V and J are TRBV30 and TRBJ2-5; 7 bases fit TRBD2. V gave up 1 base and J gave up 1 base; unmatched junction bases: 3. Germline V gene sequence: CDR1 GTSNPN, CDR2 SVGIG (reference sequence). The CDR3 is 14 amino acids. The CDR3 DNA sequence: TGTGCCTGGAGTGGCGGGAGCTTCCAAGAGACCCAGTACTTC. Protein sequence: CAWSGGSFQETQYF. Full variable domain (outside the CDR3, taken from reference TRBV30 and TRBJ2-5): SQTIHQWPATLVQPVGSPLSLECTVEGTSNPNLYWYRQAAGRGLQLLFYSVGIGQISSEVPQNLSASRPQDRQFILSSKKLLLSDSGFYLCAWSGGSFQETQYFGPGTRLLVL.

This chain links TRBV19 with TRBJ2-1, with 8 nucleotides matching TRBD2. CDR3 size: 19 residues. The V and J ends lost 4 bases and 3 bases, in that order; junction bases with no gene match: 17. The germline gives CDR1 LNHDA, CDR2 SQIVND (reference sequence). CDR3 coding DNA: TGTGCCAGTAGTAAGGCTCGAGCGGGAGCCACCGCTTTCTACAATGAGCAGTTCTTC. Translation: CASSKARAGATAFYNEQFF.

The V and J genes are TRBV6-1 and TRBJ1-2; 8 bases match TRBD1. V lost 2 bases and J lost 3; bases outside the gene matches: 5. Per the germline V gene, CDR1 is MNHNS and CDR2 is SASEGT. The CDR3 is made up of 15 amino acids. This chain's CDR3 is CASSEILGQDYGYTF. As DNA, the CDR3 is TGTGCCAGCAGTGAAATTCTGGGACAGGACTATGGCTACACCTTC.

The chain couples TRBV5-1 to TRBJ2-3; TRBD2 matches at 7 bases. CDR1 SGHRS and CDR2 YFSETQ come from the germline V gene. This CDR3 is 17 amino acids long. V trimming: 3 bases; J trimming: 1 base; junction bases outside the gene matches: 11. CDR3 sequence reads: CASSSGRWTRGTDTQYF. CDR3 nucleotide sequence: TGCGCCAGCAGCTCCGGCCGGTGGACTAGAGGCACAGATACGCAGTATTTT.

V gene TRBV4-3 combines with J gene TRBJ2-3; D unresolved. Per germline, CDR1 LGHNA and CDR2 YSLEER. The V gene lost 1 base and the J gene lost 0 bases, with 11 bases spanning the gap. This CDR3 has 16 residues. The CDR3 loop reads CASSQAQVPSTDTQYF. For the CDR3, the DNA is TGCGCCAGCAGCCAAGCCCAGGTCCCTAGCACAGATACGCAGTATTTT.

The chain links TRBV4-3 to TRBJ1-2; 8 bases line up with TRBD1. The trim removed 5 bases at V and 9 bases at J, leaving 14 bases unmatched. The CDR3 totals 15 residues. The germline gives CDR1 LGHNA, CDR2 YSLEER. This CDR3 is CASSTQDRALGSYTF. The CDR3 nucleotides are TGCGCCAGCAGCACCCAGGACAGGGCCCTCGGGAGCTACACCTTC.

The chain links TRBV2 to TRBJ2-5; 7 bases agree with TRBD2. CDR1 and CDR2 from the germline V gene are SNHLY and FYNNEI. With V trimmed by 3 bases and J by 4 bases, 2 bases remained unmatched. This CDR3 spans 13 amino acids. DNA for the CDR3: TGTGCCAGCAGTGATGGGGGGGGAGAGACCCAGTACTTC. This sequence encodes CASSDGGGETQYF.

The rearrangement links TRBV4-3 to TRBJ2-2; D uncertain. CDR1 and CDR2 (germline): LGHNA, YSLEER. The CDR3 has 16 residues. V was pared by 0 bases and J by 7 bases, with 15 bases between. This chain's CDR3 is CASSQDLGALGGELFF. CDR3 coding DNA: TGCGCCAGCAGCCAAGATCTTGGAGCCCTGGGCGGGGAGCTGTTTTTT.

J is TRBJ1-1 and V is TRBV5-1; the D gene is possibly TRBD1 (5 bases). Germline V gene data show CDR1 as SGHRS and CDR2 as YFSETQ. V shed 4 bases and J shed 1 base, with 11 bases lying between them. CDR3 length equals 14 residues. CDR3 region: CASSGGTGNTEAFF. CDR3 coding DNA: TGCGCCAGCAGCGGGGGGACGGGGAACACTGAAGCTTTCTTT. Complete variable domain (other parts from reference TRBV5-1 and TRBJ1-1): KAGVTQTPRYLIKTRGQQVTLSCSPISGHRSVSWYQQTPGQGLQFLFEYFSETQRNKGNFPGRFSGRQFSNSRSEMNVSTLELGDSALYLCASSGGTGNTEAFFGQGTRLTVV.

The chain has TRBV30 and TRBJ1-5, with 10 bases matching TRBD1. The V gene end was trimmed by 5 bases and the J gene end by 2 bases; junction bases not matched to a gene: 6. Germline V lookup: CDR1 GTSNPN, CDR2 SVGIG (reference sequence). This CDR3 is 15 amino acids long. This CDR3 reads CAWEKTGGGNQPQHF. The CDR3 region has the DNA TGTGCCTGGGAAAAGACAGGGGGCGGCAATCAGCCCCAGCATTTT.

The chain uses TRBV7-9 and TRBJ2-6; tentative D call: TRBD2 (6 bases). The CDR3 contains 15 residues. The V end was cut by 5 bases, the J end by 3 bases, with 11 bases between. Germline lookup yields CDR1 SEHNR and CDR2 FQNEAQ (reference sequence). The CDR3 bases are TGTGCCAGCAGCCCGCGGGAACTTGGGGCCAACGTCCTGACTTTC. Translation gives CASSPRELGANVLTF.

The V and J genes are TRBV6-2 or TRBV6-3 and TRBJ2-2; 9 bases align to TRBD1. V lost 6 bases to trimming and J lost 5 bases; unmatched junction nucleotides: 4. The CDR3 has 14 residues. CDR1 MNHEY and CDR2 SVGEGT come from the germline V gene. CDR3 protein: CASRYRGRTGELFF. The CDR3 DNA reads TGTGCCAGCAGGTACAGGGGGCGTACCGGGGAGCTGTTTTTT.

The chain employs TRBV3-1 (or the pseudogene TRBV3-2) and TRBJ1-5, with D tentatively TRBD1 (5 bases). Trimming cost V 3 bases and J 1 base, with 16 bases left between them. CDR1 and CDR2 from the germline V gene are LGHDT and YNNKEL (reference sequence). This CDR3 is 17 amino acids long. Written as DNA, the CDR3 is TGTGCCAGCAGCCAGTGGCAGGAAGGGGCAAGCAATCAGCCCCAGCATTTT. It is translated as CASSQWQEGASNQPQHF.

The chain is built from TRBV5-5 and TRBJ1-1; D might be TRBD1 (5 bases). The germline V gene encodes CDR1 SGHKS and CDR2 YYEKEE (reference sequence). This CDR3 region has 14 residues. With 2 bases removed from V and 4 bases from J, the gap between germline ends came to 12 bases. For the CDR3, the DNA is TGTGCCAGCAGCTTAGACAGCTTTCCCACTGAAGCTTTCTTT. Its protein is CASSLDSFPTEAFF.

The V call is TRBV19, the J call TRBJ2-5; TRBD1 matches 8 bases. CDR3 length equals 19 residues. V gave up 0 bases and J gave up 3 bases; unmatched junction bases: 15. In germline, CDR1 is LNHDA, CDR2 SQIVND (reference sequence). CDR3 amino acids: CASSIDLLMTDRGEETQYF. For the CDR3, the DNA is TGTGCCAGTAGTATAGATCTTCTTATGACCGACAGGGGAGAAGAGACCCAGTACTTC. Together with reference TRBV19 and TRBJ2-5, the CDR3 gives the full variable domain: DGGITQSPKYLFRKEGQNVTLSCEQNLNHDAMYWYRQDPGQGLRLIYYSQIVNDFQKGDIAEGYSVSREKKESFPLTVTSAQKNPTAFYLCASSIDLLMTDRGEETQYFGPGTRLLVL.